Listed here are 7 T cell receptor beta chains from one sample, sequenced in a study of blood T cell repertoires in COVID-19. TCRdb's copy holds only in-frame clones and misses some; the assay was immunoSEQ multiplex PCR. Among about 180,000 clones listed, 70% to 90% were seen once. Material: peripheral blood. These TCRs come from a man aged 70 or older with active or convalescent COVID-19.

V is TRBV7-3 and J is TRBJ2-7; TRBD2 aligns across 7 bases. V dropped 5 bases and J dropped 5; count of bases not matched to a gene: 15. Germline assignment: CDR1 SGHTA and CDR2 FQGTGA. The CDR3 contains 16 residues. The DNA of the CDR3 is TGTGCCAGCAGCCCCTGGGGCCTTGGCGGGGGAGACGAGCAGTACTTC. This gives the protein CASSPWGLGGGDEQYF.

The rearrangement joins TRBV9 to TRBJ1-1; D perhaps matches TRBD1 (5 bases). This CDR3 is 17 amino acids long. CDR1 and CDR2 from the germline V gene are SGDLS and YYNGEE. V was shortened by 0 bases and J by 4 bases, with 19 bases between the two germline ends. In DNA, the CDR3 is TGTGCCAGCAGCGTAGGGAGGGGAAGCACTGGTCGCACTGAAGCTTTCTTT. Translating it yields CASSVGRGSTGRTEAFF.

V gene TRBV15 combines with J gene TRBJ2-6; unclear D gene. The CDR3 spans 18 residues. Germline-derived CDR1 and CDR2 are LNHNV and YYDKDF (reference sequence). The ends were cut back, 2 bases at V and 0 bases at J, with 14 bases in the middle. CDR3 bases: TGTGCCACCAGCAGACCGGGTGCGCCAGACTCTGGGGCCAACGTCCTGACTTTC. It codes for CATSRPGAPDSGANVLTF. Complete variable domain (other parts from reference TRBV15 and TRBJ2-6): DAMVIQNPRYQVTQFGKPVTLSCSQTLNHNVMYWYQQKSSQAPKLLFHYYDKDFNNEADTPDNFQSRRPNTSFCFLDIRSPGLGDTAMYLCATSRPGAPDSGANVLTFGAGSRLTVL.

The chain links TRBV28 to TRBJ1-1; the match to TRBD1 covers 7 bases. V gave up 3 bases and J gave up 1 base; unmatched junction bases: 8. From germline, CDR1 is MDHEN and CDR2 SYDVKM. CDR3 length: 16 amino acids. The CDR3 loop reads CASSFPTGKPNTEAFF. CDR3 DNA sequence: TGTGCCAGCAGTTTTCCGACAGGGAAGCCGAACACTGAAGCTTTCTTT.

This clone was recorded once. The chain employs TRBV4-3 and TRBJ1-1; 9 bases fit TRBD1. Germline CDR1 LGHNA, CDR2 YSLEER. This CDR3 has 17 amino acids. The ends lost 4 bases at V and 1 base at J; junction bases unmatched: 10. The CDR3 loop reads CASSPTDRGFGNTEAFF. CDR3 coding DNA: TGCGCCAGCAGCCCAACGGACAGGGGATTCGGGAACACTGAAGCTTTCTTT.

This chain links TRBV9 with TRBJ1-5; no firm D call. The CDR3 spans 14 residues. Germline V lookup: CDR1 SGDLS, CDR2 YYNGEE. With 0 bases removed from V and 2 bases from J, the gap between germline ends came to 6 bases. The CDR3 loop reads CASSVDSGNQPQHF. Written as DNA, the CDR3 is TGTGCCAGCAGCGTAGATTCGGGCAATCAGCCCCAGCATTTT.

This chain links TRBV2 with TRBJ1-1; the match to TRBD1 covers 10 bases. The CDR3 has 15 residues. Looked up from germline, CDR1 is SNHLY and CDR2 is FYNNEI. V shed 6 bases, J shed 5 bases, and the junction held 9 bases outside the gene matches. CDR3: CASRLRTGGETEAFF. CDR3 DNA: TGTGCCAGCAGACTTCGGACAGGGGGGGAAACTGAAGCTTTCTTT.